This T cell receptor (beta chain) was sequenced for a study of cytomegalovirus exposure and HLA in healthy donors (dated by TCRdb to the late 2010s). Regarding the research as a whole: An earlier analysis of several hundred of the donors reported approximately 300 Gb of sequence data and approximately 110 million unique TCR beta sequences from 150 million to 200 million T cells. Of the roughly 430 genotyped donors, about 80% fell in the genetic ancestry cluster associated with self-reported Caucasian donors. In a later genetic analysis, genome-wide SNP genotypes for about 55% of the roughly 670 donors were used, and that subset was treated as a discovery cohort. Donor age, sex, ethnicity and CMV serostatus were compiled together with the repertoire data. A later analysis re-analyzed previously published TCR beta repertoires from 550 to 700 donors and added high-resolution HLA genotyping to study TCR occurrence patterns. The later analysis used no new phenotypic data to find candidate immune exposures, relying instead on TCR beta sequences and their occurrence across donors. High-throughput TCR immunosequencing, statistical association of individual TCRs with disease status, and machine learning were combined to predict cytomegalovirus infection status. Every repertoire in the discovery cohort had been generated on one and the same sequencing platform. A separate validation cohort of about 110 different subjects was used in addition to the roughly 720-subject first cohort. Roughly five DR-DQ haplotypes were handled as single units for association and clustering, since linkage in the cohort was strong. An earlier analysis of 587 of the donors applied high-throughput TCR beta sequencing to assess whether each TCR beta V gene segment acted as functional or pseudogenic. The study aimed to test whether cataloging public T cell receptors could reveal signatures of past pathogen exposure. The number of typed donors differed by locus: about 629-630 for A, B, C, DRB1 and DQB1; 500 to 550 for DQA1; 606 for DPA1; and some 470 for DPB1. Across around 400 genotyped donors of the cohort, an average of roughly 250,000 unique TCR beta nucleotide sequences per donor were sequenced, and approximately 19% of those sequences were non-productive. HLA typing included class I and class II loci at four-digit resolution. An early release covering roughly 600 HLA-typed donors comprised about 320 gigabases of sequencing data and 85 million or so unique TCR sequences. The study used immunosequencing to profile the T cell repertoires of approximately 640 subjects and linked those repertoires to cytomegalovirus serostatus.

Libraries were built with the immunoSEQ multiplex PCR assay. For the multiplex PCR, a mixture combining 60 forward primers for TCR Vbeta segments and 13 reverse primers for TCR Jbeta segments was used. A multiplex PCR assay on genomic DNA amplified the CDR3 region of rearranged TCR beta genes. Amplified TCR beta libraries were sequenced as 87-base-pair reads on the Illumina HiSeq System. The study's own analysis went as follows. A later analysis counted some 74 million unique TCR beta chains across the 666 repertoires, and about 10 million of these chains were shared by at least two donors. A nearest-neighbor algorithm error-corrected the raw reads and collapsed the reads into unique sequences, merging closely related sequences to remove PCR and sequencing errors. V, D and J gene segments were assigned by aligning CDR3 sequences to IMGT reference sequences. Each retained sequence needed at least a six-nucleotide match to both a V gene segment and a J gene segment. Rearrangements were called productive when the CDR3 lacked stop codons and stayed in frame with V and J; all others were non-productive. CDR3 was defined by IMGT convention, running from the second conserved V-encoded cysteine to the conserved J-encoded phenylalanine. In an earlier analysis of more than 550 of the donors, sequences lacking an unambiguous match to a single V gene segment were excluded. An earlier analysis of 587 of the donors called V segments functional above 56.7% productive rearrangements and segregating when the between-donor standard deviation exceeded 5%. To diagnose cytomegalovirus status from the catalog of TCR beta chain sequences, a statistical classification framework was built. In a later analysis, TCR nucleotide sequences were compared against IMGT/GENE-DB human TR gene sequences so that V and J genes could be assigned. The TCRdist pipeline was used in a later analysis to assign CDR3 sequences and most-parsimonious VDJ recombination scenarios. In a later analysis, every TCR beta chain was defined by the combination of its CDR3 amino acid sequence and its V-gene family, and reads without a unique V-gene family were dropped. In a later analysis, 450 to 600 highly shared, low-generation-probability nucleotide sequences were removed to address suspected cross-contamination and a sequencing artifact. In a later analysis, a clonal expansion index was calculated for each public chain from normalized within-repertoire ranks of inferred template counts. In a later analysis, generation probabilities were computed using a VDJ recombination model fitted to out-of-frame rearrangements, and the results were checked against IGoR. In a later analysis, hypergeometric tests were used to score TCR-TCR, TCR-HLA and TCR-CMV co-occurrence, with a repertoire-size bias correction applied to TCR pairs. A later analysis estimated false discovery rates by permuting HLA or CMV assignments 20 times. A later analysis grouped co-occurring TCRs with DBSCAN, adding TCRdist sequence similarity when clustering within HLA-allele-positive subsets. Repertoires with fewer than 30,000 or more than 120,000 public chains were left out of co-occurrence clustering, as were five repertoires with anomalous nucleotide sharing. As stored in TCRdb, this immuneACCESS dataset retains in-frame rearrangements with V and J assigned. A fraction of the clones does not appear; measured against another copy, unresolved V genes explain less than half of the discrepancy, and the remainder lacks a known reason. For V, J and clone size, that table is used; D and trimming come from the DNA. Within this sample are approximately 86,000 clones, with approximately 70% of them counted one time only. 8.2% of the sample is in the top ten clones.

In total, just over 650 healthy bone marrow donors made up the cohort. At the time of sampling, every cohort member was nominally healthy, though immune exposures that went unrecorded were likely present. The donor tested CMV seronegative and was one of the 352 seronegative cohort members. A peripheral blood sample was provided by each donor, and peripheral blood mononuclear cells were used for TCR beta sequencing. Genomic DNA extraction from the blood cell samples was performed with the Qiagen DNeasy Blood Extraction Kit. The CDR3, from cysteine to phenylalanine, totals 15 residues. Only the CDR3 DNA is retained, 45 bases long and in frame from the first base. Between the V and J ends, shortened by 6 bases and 0 bases respectively, the junction contains 12 bases. The germline V gene (reference sequence) yields MNHNY for CDR1 and SVGAGI for CDR2. Beyond this particular receptor, the publication reports: Specific HLA alleles were associated with roughly 16,000 TCR beta sequences at a false discovery rate of 0.05 in a later analysis. HLA typing was unavailable for some donors at each locus, so association tests used only the typed subset. Correlated functional status among segregating V segments might reflect linkage disequilibrium, but an unknown experimental factor could not be ruled out. This cohort had only TCR beta chains sequenced, and the lack of alpha or paired-chain data limited which features could be detected. Assigning TCR associations to individual alleles was difficult when HLA alleles, especially DR and DQ, strongly co-occurred. A further reported finding was that TCR beta sequences accurately predicted the HLA-A and HLA-B alleles for most subjects in the first cohort. An earlier analysis of approximately 570 of the donors showed that most TCR beta V segments appeared in productive rearrangements either about 87% or about 30% of the time, which broadly matched IMGT annotations. Cytomegalovirus status was reported to be diagnosed by the classifier with high specificity and sensitivity in both the original and validation cohorts. In a later analysis, HLA-associated TCR beta chains showed more clonal expansion and lower generation probabilities than non-associated chains that were equally common. In a later analysis, TCR association rates were found to vary across HLA loci, with the most associated TCRs seen for DRB1 alleles and the fewest for HLA-C alleles. A later genetic analysis associated a missense DCLRE1C variant with V-gene and J-gene trimming of TCR beta chains, and an independent cohort replicated the association. The presence/absence analyses assumed that sequencing depth was roughly uniform across donors, and that assumption may not be true. Compared with the 666-donor mean, donors in an Asian-associated ancestry cluster had fewer N-insertions in productive TCRs, according to a later genetic analysis. Some IMGT-functional V segments, including TRBV6-2 and TRBV6-3, could not be distinguished by the 87-base-pair reads and were therefore excluded. While some public TCRs were present in many individuals, most TCR sequences turned up only very rarely across donors. Immune exposure information for the cohort was limited to CMV serostatus. In a later analysis, several top co-occurrence clusters were reported to appear linked to parvovirus B19, influenza, CMV and Epstein-Barr virus. In the study, approximately 160 TCR beta chains were listed as associated with cytomegalovirus. It was suggested by the authors that the approach could potentially be generalized to other disease states and immunological phenotypes. A few of the identified cytomegalovirus-associated TCR beta chains were confirmed in vitro to be specific for cytomegalovirus antigens. The sequencing pipeline was judged likely to have produced a cluster of highly shared sequence variants as a technical artifact. A later analysis found that most CMV-associated TCR beta chains appeared HLA-restricted, with HLA associations seemingly driven largely by CMV exposure. Because counts were too low, 15 to 20 rarely observed V segments, including chromosome 9 orphons, were excluded from the earlier analysis of some 540 of the donors.

Comments on this clone: Its antigen is currently not known. Per-base qualities were not stored, and no clone one base away is much larger.

The sequence links TRBV6-6 to TRBJ1-5, with TRBD1 perhaps the D gene, on 5 matching bases. The clonotype was recovered from a man aged 60 to 75 in good health and CMV-seronegative. Sequencing used PBMCs. The nucleotide sequence reads TGTGCCAGCAGCCAGACAGAATATAGCAATCAGCCCCAGCATTTT. Its coded protein is CASSQTEYSNQPQHF.